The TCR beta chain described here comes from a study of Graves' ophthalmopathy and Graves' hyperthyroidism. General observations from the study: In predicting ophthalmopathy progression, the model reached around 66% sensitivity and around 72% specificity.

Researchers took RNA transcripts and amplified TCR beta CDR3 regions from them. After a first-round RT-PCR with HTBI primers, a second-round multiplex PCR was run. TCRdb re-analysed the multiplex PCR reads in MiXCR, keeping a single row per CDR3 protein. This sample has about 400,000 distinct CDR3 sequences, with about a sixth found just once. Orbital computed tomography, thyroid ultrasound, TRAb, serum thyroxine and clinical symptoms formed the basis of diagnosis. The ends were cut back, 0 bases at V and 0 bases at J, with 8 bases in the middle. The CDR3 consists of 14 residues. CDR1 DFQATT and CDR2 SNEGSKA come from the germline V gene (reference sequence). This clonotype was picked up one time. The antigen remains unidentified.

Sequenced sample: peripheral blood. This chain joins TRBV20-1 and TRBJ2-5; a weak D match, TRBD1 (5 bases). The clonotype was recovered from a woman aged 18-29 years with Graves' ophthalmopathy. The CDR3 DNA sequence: TGCAGTGCTAGAGATGGCAGGGACCAAGAGACCCAGTACTTC. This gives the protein CSARDGRDQETQYF.